A selection of T cell receptor beta chains follows, all from one sample in a study of blood T cell repertoires in COVID-19. TCRdb's table, derived via immunoSEQ multiplex PCR, lists solely in-frame clones and lacks some. The sample consists of 35,000 to 40,000 clones, 81% of them appearing once. Sequenced: peripheral blood. All receptors derive from an elderly man with active or convalescent COVID-19. Both conserved end residues are part of each CDR3. The order of the fields is V gene, CDR3 protein.

v_call: TRBV5-4; cdr3_aa: CAQRARGQDTQYF
v_call: TRBV10-3; cdr3_aa: CAISLAGTSAKETQYF
v_call: TRBV5-6; cdr3_aa: CASSLFLGRANTGELFF
v_call: TRBV5-8; cdr3_aa: CASSLWPSTDTQYF
v_call: TRBV28; cdr3_aa: CASRSTGTGNTIYF
v_call: TRBV5-4; cdr3_aa: CASSLGLASEQFF
v_call: TRBV9; cdr3_aa: CASSEGLVVDTQYF
v_call: TRBV2; cdr3_aa: CASTRDRGYTEAFF
v_call: TRBV19; cdr3_aa: CASAGVVASPLHF
v_call: TRBV5-1; cdr3_aa: CASSVGTTYNEQFF
v_call: TRBV11-3; cdr3_aa: CASSLVGADTQYF
v_call: TRBV11-2; cdr3_aa: CASSLGPSGRANEQFF
v_call: TRBV7-2; cdr3_aa: CASSGWTAQETQYF
v_call: TRBV25-1; cdr3_aa: CASSDPANTGELFF
v_call: TRBV11-3; cdr3_aa: CASSLGTGRGEQYF
v_call: TRBV19; cdr3_aa: CASRDRGASYEQYF
v_call: TRBV7-6; cdr3_aa: CASSLEASGSTDTQYF
v_call: TRBV14; cdr3_aa: CASSKGLAETDTQYF
v_call: TRBV10-3; cdr3_aa: CAISPEWAFGSGGANVLTF
v_call: TRBV2; cdr3_aa: CATSAGGETQYF
v_call: TRBV3-1/TRBV3-2; cdr3_aa: CASSPVRSGGSVGDEQFF
v_call: TRBV19; cdr3_aa: CASKRGGEVKNIQYF
v_call: TRBV19; cdr3_aa: CASRTKRGALLLF
v_call: TRBV15; cdr3_aa: CATSTHSSGGGETQYF
v_call: TRBV7-9; cdr3_aa: CASSLAGRGRETQYF
v_call: TRBV9; cdr3_aa: CASTRNSYNSPLHF
v_call: TRBV25-1; cdr3_aa: CASSEASRTEAFF
v_call: TRBV18; cdr3_aa: CASSPPVRTEAFF
v_call: TRBV5-6; cdr3_aa: CASSLDSYSGNTIYF
v_call: TRBV2; cdr3_aa: CASQLAGVEQYF
v_call: TRBV14; cdr3_aa: CASGGGVRDTQYF
v_call: TRBV11-3; cdr3_aa: CASGNGGSQETQYF
v_call: TRBV4-1; cdr3_aa: CASSHGGGGQPQHF
v_call: TRBV18; cdr3_aa: CASSGQGPNTEAFF
v_call: TRBV27; cdr3_aa: CASSPAAGGNGYTF
v_call: TRBV7-3; cdr3_aa: CASSPGDGAGGPGNEQFF
v_call: TRBV6-5; cdr3_aa: CASSYSNRGGQPQHF
v_call: TRBV19; cdr3_aa: CASSMRSGGDQETQYF
v_call: TRBV12-3/TRBV12-4; cdr3_aa: CASSFLAYNEQFF
v_call: TRBV27; cdr3_aa: CASSLMGPNQPQHF
v_call: TRBV4-3; cdr3_aa: CASSQDREGWAEKLFF
v_call: TRBV19; cdr3_aa: CASGPTGVQETQYF
v_call: TRBV15; cdr3_aa: CATSLKGLAIHNEQFF
v_call: TRBV11-3; cdr3_aa: CASSLGGVRGVGETQYF
v_call: TRBV7-2; cdr3_aa: CASSAPSGTVGTQYF
v_call: TRBV12-3/TRBV12-4; cdr3_aa: CASSPGVLRGYTF
v_call: TRBV27; cdr3_aa: CASSPPTSGGGEQFF
v_call: TRBV5-5; cdr3_aa: CASSMGLAGSTRETQYF
v_call: TRBV7-2; cdr3_aa: CASSLRQGAADTQYF
v_call: TRBV3-1/TRBV3-2; cdr3_aa: CASSQDTTSTDTQYF
v_call: TRBV19; cdr3_aa: CASSTPLTGRDNQPQHF
v_call: TRBV4-1; cdr3_aa: CASSPQGRVGTEAFF
v_call: TRBV7-8; cdr3_aa: CASSLLRPSMEYGYTF
v_call: TRBV6-5; cdr3_aa: CASRLAGGGGELFF
v_call: TRBV9; cdr3_aa: CASSREGRTHNEQFF